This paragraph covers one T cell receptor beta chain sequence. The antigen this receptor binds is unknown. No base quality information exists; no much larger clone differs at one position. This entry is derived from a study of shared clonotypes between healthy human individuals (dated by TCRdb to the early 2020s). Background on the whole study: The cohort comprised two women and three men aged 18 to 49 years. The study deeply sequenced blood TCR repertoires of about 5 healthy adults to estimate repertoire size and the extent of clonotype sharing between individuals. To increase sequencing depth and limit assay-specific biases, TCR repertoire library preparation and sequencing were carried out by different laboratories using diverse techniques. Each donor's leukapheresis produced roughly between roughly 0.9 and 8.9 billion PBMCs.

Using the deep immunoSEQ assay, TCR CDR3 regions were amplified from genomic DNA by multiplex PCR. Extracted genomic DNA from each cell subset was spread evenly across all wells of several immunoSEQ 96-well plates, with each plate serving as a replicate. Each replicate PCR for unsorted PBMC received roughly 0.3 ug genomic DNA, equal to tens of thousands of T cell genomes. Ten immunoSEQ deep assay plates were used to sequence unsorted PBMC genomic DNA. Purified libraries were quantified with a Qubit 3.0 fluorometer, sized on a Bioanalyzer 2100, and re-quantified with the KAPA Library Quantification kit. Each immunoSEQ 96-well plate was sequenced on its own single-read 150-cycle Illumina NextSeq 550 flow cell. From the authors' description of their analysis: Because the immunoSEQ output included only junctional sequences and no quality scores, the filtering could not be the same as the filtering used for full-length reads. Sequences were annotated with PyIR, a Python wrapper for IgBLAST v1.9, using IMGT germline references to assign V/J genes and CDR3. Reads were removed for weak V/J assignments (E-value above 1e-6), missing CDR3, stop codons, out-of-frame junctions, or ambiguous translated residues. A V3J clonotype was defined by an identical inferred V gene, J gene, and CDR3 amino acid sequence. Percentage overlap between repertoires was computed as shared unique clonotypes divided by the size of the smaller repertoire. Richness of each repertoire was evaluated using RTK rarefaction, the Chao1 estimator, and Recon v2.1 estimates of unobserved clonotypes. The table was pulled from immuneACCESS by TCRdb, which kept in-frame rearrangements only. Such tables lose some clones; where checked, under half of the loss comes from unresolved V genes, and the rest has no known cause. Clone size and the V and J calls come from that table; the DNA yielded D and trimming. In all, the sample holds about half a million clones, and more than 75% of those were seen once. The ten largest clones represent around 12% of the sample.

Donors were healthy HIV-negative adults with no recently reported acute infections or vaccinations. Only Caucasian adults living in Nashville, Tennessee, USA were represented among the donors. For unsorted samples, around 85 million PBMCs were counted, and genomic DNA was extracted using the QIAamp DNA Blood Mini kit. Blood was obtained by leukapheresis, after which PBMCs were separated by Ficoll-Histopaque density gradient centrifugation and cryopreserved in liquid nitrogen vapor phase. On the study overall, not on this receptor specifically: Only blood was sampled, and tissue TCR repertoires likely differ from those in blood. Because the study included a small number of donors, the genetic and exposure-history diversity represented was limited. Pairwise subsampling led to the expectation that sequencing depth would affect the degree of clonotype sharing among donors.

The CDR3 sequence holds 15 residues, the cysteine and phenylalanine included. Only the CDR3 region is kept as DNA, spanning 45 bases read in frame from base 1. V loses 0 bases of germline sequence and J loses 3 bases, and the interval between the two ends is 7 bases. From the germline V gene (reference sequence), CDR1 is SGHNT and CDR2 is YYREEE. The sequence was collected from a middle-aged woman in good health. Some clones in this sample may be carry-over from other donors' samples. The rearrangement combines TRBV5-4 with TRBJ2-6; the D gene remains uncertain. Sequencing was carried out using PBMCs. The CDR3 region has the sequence CASSLVSGGANVLTF. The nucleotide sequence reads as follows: TGTGCCAGCAGCTTGGTATCGGGTGGGGCCAACGTCCTGACTTTC.